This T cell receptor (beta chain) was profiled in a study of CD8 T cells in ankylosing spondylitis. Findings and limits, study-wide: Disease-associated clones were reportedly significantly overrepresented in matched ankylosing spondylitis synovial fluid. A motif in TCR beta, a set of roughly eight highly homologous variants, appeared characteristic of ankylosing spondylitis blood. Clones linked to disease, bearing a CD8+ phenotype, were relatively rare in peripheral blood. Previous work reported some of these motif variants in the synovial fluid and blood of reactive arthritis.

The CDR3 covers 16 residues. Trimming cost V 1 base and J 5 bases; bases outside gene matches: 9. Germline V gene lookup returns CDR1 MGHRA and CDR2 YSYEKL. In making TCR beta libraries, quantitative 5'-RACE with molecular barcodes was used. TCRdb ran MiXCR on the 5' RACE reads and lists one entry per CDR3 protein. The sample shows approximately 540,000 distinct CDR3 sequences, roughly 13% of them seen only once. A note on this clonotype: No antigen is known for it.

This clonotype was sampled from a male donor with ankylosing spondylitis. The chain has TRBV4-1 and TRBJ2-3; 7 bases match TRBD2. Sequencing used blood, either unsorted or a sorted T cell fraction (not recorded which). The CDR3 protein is CASSQGAAGVRDTQYF. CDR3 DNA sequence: TGCGCCAGCAGCCAAGGAGCTGCGGGAGTGCGAGATACGCAGTATTTT.